These 16 T cell receptor beta chains came from one sample sequenced in a study of beta chain features in type 1 diabetes (dated by TCRdb to about 2018). These receptors have no known antigen. The paper as a whole reports these results and caveats: Type 1 diabetes patients showed a moderate but significant shortening of TCRB CDR3 length in all four CD4+ subsets.

Receptor libraries were prepared by the immunoSEQ multiplex PCR assay. All of the isolated RNA was reverse transcribed with the High Capacity cDNA Reverse Transcription Kit, so expressed TCRB transcripts were sequenced. What TCRdb holds here is the immuneACCESS table cut down to in-frame rearrangements. Part of the clones is not present; checked against another copy, under half of the missing clones reflect an unresolved V gene, and the others are unexplained. For this sample there are hundreds of thousands of clones; over 12% appear just once. Clones ranked in the top ten supply 0.04% of the sample. Sequenced: naive CD4+ T cells from blood. Taken with the paper, the label for cell subset or site translates to: true naive CD4+ T cells. These receptors came from a man aged 18 to 35 with type 1 diabetes.

The chain joins TRBV7-2 to TRBJ2-7; TRBD2 matches 7 bases. The CDR3 has 15 residues. Losses at the gene ends were 1 base for V and 0 bases for J; bases not matched to a gene: 3. Germline CDR1 reads SGHTA; CDR2 reads FQGNSA. The CDR3 bases are TGTGCCAGCAGCTTAGGTAGCGGGCCCTCCTACGAGCAGTACTTC. This translates into CASSLGSGPSYEQYF.

This clone was counted between two and nine times. The chain carries TRBV30 and TRBJ2-5; the match to TRBD2 covers 9 bases. Germline-derived CDR1 and CDR2 are GTSNPN and SVGIG (reference sequence). The CDR3 has 13 residues. J gave up 5 bases and V 4 bases, and 5 bases lay outside the gene matches. CDR3 coding DNA: TGTGCCTGGACTAGCGGGGTGGGGGAGACCCAGTACTTC. Translation: CAWTSGVGETQYF.

The V gene is TRBV6-5, the J gene TRBJ1-1; no clear D gene. V gave up 0 bases and J gave up 2 bases, with 7 bases separating them. Germline values: CDR1 MNHEY, CDR2 SVGAGI. The length of the CDR3 is 14 residues. The CDR3 bases are TGTGCCAGCAGTTACTCGAACATAAACACTGAAGCTTTCTTT. The encoded protein is CASSYSNINTEAFF.

The chain carries TRBV2 and TRBJ2-7; 10 nucleotides line up with TRBD1. CDR1 SNHLY and CDR2 FYNNEI come from the germline V gene. Germline trimming cut 2 bases from V and 5 bases from J; bases unmatched to any gene: 6. This CDR3 has 15 amino acids. The CDR3 bases are TGTGCCAGCAGTGAACATCGGGACAGGGGCCACGAGCAGTACTTC. It specifies CASSEHRDRGHEQYF.

The V and J genes are TRBV28 and TRBJ1-1, with unresolved D. Germline values: CDR1 MDHEN, CDR2 SYDVKM. The ends were cut back, 6 bases at V and 0 bases at J, with 5 bases in the middle. There are 12 residues in the CDR3. In nucleotides, the CDR3 is TGTGCCAGCAGGCTATTGAACACTGAAGCTTTCTTT. Translation gives CASRLLNTEAFF.

This clone was recorded a few times. The rearrangement uses TRBV5-6 and TRBJ2-5, with 9 bases identical to TRBD2. V dropped 4 bases and J dropped 0; count of bases not matched to a gene: 13. CDR1 is SGHDT and CDR2 is YYEEEE in the germline V gene. The CDR3 runs 18 residues. CDR3: CASSPGPPQRGDQETQYF. In nucleotides, the CDR3 is TGTGCCAGCAGCCCAGGACCACCGCAGCGGGGGGACCAAGAGACCCAGTACTTC.

The chain is built from TRBV28 and TRBJ1-2, with D possibly matching TRBD1 (6 bases). Trimming removed 5 bases at V and 4 bases at J, with 14 bases between. The germline CDR1 and CDR2 sequences are MDHEN and SYDVKM. The CDR3 is 14 amino acids. The CDR3 here is CASSPNGQIYGYTF. The CDR3 bases are TGTGCCAGCAGTCCCAACGGACAGATCTATGGCTACACCTTC.

This clone appeared a few times. The V call is TRBV7-2, the J call TRBJ2-1, with a possible D match to TRBD2 (6 bases). The CDR3 is 16 amino acids. Trimming removed 6 bases at V and 4 bases at J, with 19 bases between. Germline V lookup: CDR1 SGHTA, CDR2 FQGNSA. DNA for the CDR3: TGTGCCAGCAGTCCCCAGCGGAGGACTATTTACAATGAGCAGTTCTTC. Encoded protein: CASSPQRRTIYNEQFF.

This clone came up a few times. V is TRBV29-1 and J is TRBJ2-4; no firm D call. Trimming removed 6 bases from V and 0 bases from J, with 9 bases in between. Germline loops: CDR1 SQVTM, CDR2 ANQGSEA. The CDR3 spans 13 residues. CDR3 sequence (DNA): TGCAGCGTCATGACAAAAGCCAAAAACATTCAGTACTTC. This sequence encodes CSVMTKAKNIQYF. Variable domain in full (rest from reference TRBV29-1 and TRBJ2-4): SAVISQKPSRDICQRGTSLTIQCQVDSQVTMMFWYRQQPGQSLTLIATANQGSEATYESGFVIDKFPISRPNLTFSTLTVSNMSPEDSSIYLCSVMTKAKNIQYFGAGTRLSVL.

The genes are TRBV7-9 and TRBJ1-2, with D maybe TRBD1 (6 bases). The CDR3 has 15 residues. Trimming removed 3 bases from V and 4 bases from J, with 15 bases in between. Germline loops: CDR1 SEHNR, CDR2 FQNEAQ (reference sequence). The DNA of the CDR3 is TGTGCCAGCAGCTTCTCTTACGGGACACCCTATGGCTACACCTTC. It codes for CASSFSYGTPYGYTF.

This clone was picked up a small number of times. This chain uses TRBV27 with TRBJ2-3, with D unresolved. Germline V lookup: CDR1 MNHEY, CDR2 SMNVEV (reference sequence). V gave up 5 bases and J gave up 4 bases, with 4 bases separating them. The CDR3 has 11 amino acids. CDR3 bases: TGTGCCAGCAGTGAGTCAGATACGCAGTATTTT. This codes for CASSESDTQYF.

This sequence joins TRBV6-1 and TRBJ1-1; 12 bases align to TRBD1. The CDR3 is made up of 16 amino acids. J lost 4 bases, V lost 2 bases, and 5 bases had no gene match. The germline gives CDR1 MNHNS, CDR2 SASEGT. The CDR3, as DNA: TGTGCCAGCAGTGAACCGGGACAGGGGGCGGGCACTGAAGCTTTCTTT. Translation: CASSEPGQGAGTEAFF.

V and J are TRBV10-3 and TRBJ2-3; 14 positions agree with TRBD2. This CDR3 contains 15 residues. V trimming: 6 bases; J trimming: 5 bases; junction bases outside the gene matches: 4. CDR1 and CDR2 (germline): ENHRY, SYGVKD. The CDR3 sequence: CAISSGLAGGDTQYF. The DNA for the CDR3 is TGTGCCATCAGCTCTGGACTAGCGGGGGGAGATACGCAGTATTTT.

The rearrangement uses TRBV11-1 and TRBJ1-1; no reliable D call. This CDR3 contains 11 residues. Trimming took off 8 bases at V and 7 bases at J, with 11 bases between the two ends. Germline V gene lookup returns CDR1 SGHAT and CDR2 FQDESV (reference sequence). CDR3: CASGGLDEAFF. The DNA of the CDR3 is TGTGCCAGCGGAGGACTTGATGAAGCTTTCTTT.

This clone was counted a single time. CDR3 in amino acids: CASSWTADQPQHF. CDR3 DNA: TGTGCCAGCAGTTGGACAGCCGATCAGCCCCAGCATTTT. This rearrangement joins TRBV6-5 to TRBJ1-5; a possible D gene is TRBD1 (6 bases). The germline V and J ends were trimmed by 4 bases and 5 bases, with 9 bases remaining between them. Germline CDR1 is MNHEY and CDR2 is SVGAGI. The CDR3 extends over 13 amino acids.

The chain has TRBV7-2 and TRBJ2-3, with D possibly TRBD2 on 6 matching bases. This CDR3 is 15 amino acids long. V was shortened by 8 bases and J by 0 bases, with 15 bases between the two germline ends. Germline assignment: CDR1 SGHTA and CDR2 FQGNSA. CDR3 nucleotides: TGTGCCAGCTATGATAGCGGCCCTAGCACAGATACGCAGTATTTT. It encodes CASYDSGPSTDTQYF.